This T cell receptor beta chain derives from a study of response to subunit inactivated influenza vaccine. The ends were cut back, 1 base at V and 2 bases at J, with 9 bases in the middle. Germline V gene lookup returns CDR1 LNHDA and CDR2 SQIVND (reference sequence). The CDR3 consists of 14 residues. Study-wide results and limits: Each seasonal influenza vaccination, the authors suggested, recruits few new T cells.

As for this clonotype: Its target is not known.

TCRdb fed the RT-PCR reads into MiXCR, producing one record per CDR3 protein. The sample has about 520,000 distinct CDR3 sequences; roughly 7.6% are singletons. This sequence was found in a man aged 50 to 69 who received an inactivated influenza vaccine. V gene TRBV19 combines with J gene TRBJ2-7; D call uncertain. Sequenced material: PBMCs from blood, taken less than 30 months after vaccination. CDR3 in DNA: TGTGCCAGTAGTATAGGGGAAGGTACCTACGAGCAGTACTTC. It specifies CASSIGEGTYEQYF. Combining the CDR3 with reference TRBV19 and TRBJ2-7 gives the whole variable domain DGGITQSPKYLFRKEGQNVTLSCEQNLNHDAMYWYRQDPGQGLRLIYYSQIVNDFQKGDIAEGYSVSREKKESFPLTVTSAQKNPTAFYLCASSIGEGTYEQYFGPGTRLTVT.